This T cell receptor beta chain was obtained from a study of human T cells and chemical hapten exposure. Looking at the study overall: Patch tests applied 0.01% DPC to the upper back and were scored after 6 days. Regarding the study as a whole: Counts of expanded TCRs (at PT1) showed a positive correlation with patch test score.

Worth noting for this clonotype: Its target is unknown.

The time point: patch test 3, about 24 weeks after DPC sensitization. Noted treatment: therapeutic diphenylcyclopropenone sensitization with weekly scalp DPC. Blood was collected ahead of every patch test applied. TCRdb passed the RACE reads through MiXCR, listing each CDR3 protein once. Found here are more than 100,000 distinct CDR3 sequences, about 10% of them singletons; the top ten hold more than 2%. The germline gives CDR1 KGHSY, CDR2 FQNENV. There are 14 residues in the CDR3. The V and J ends lost 3 bases and 0 bases respectively, with 8 bases between them. This receptor was taken from a woman in her forties or fifties with alopecia areata. Some clones in this sample may be carry-over from other donors' samples. The source material was whole blood, sampled in connection with sensitization to the hapten diphenylcyclopropenone (DPC). The genes are TRBV16 and TRBJ2-5; possible D gene TRBD1, 5 bases. CDR3 region: CASSHRGYQETQYF. The CDR3 DNA reads as TGTGCCAGCAGCCATAGGGGCTACCAAGAGACCCAGTACTTC. Complete variable domain (other parts from reference TRBV16 and TRBJ2-5): GEEVAQTPKHLVRGEGQKAKLYCAPIKGHSYVFWYQQVLKNEFKFLISFQNENVFDETGMPKERFSAKCLPNSPCSLEIQATKLEDSAVYFCASSHRGYQETQYFGPGTRLLVL.